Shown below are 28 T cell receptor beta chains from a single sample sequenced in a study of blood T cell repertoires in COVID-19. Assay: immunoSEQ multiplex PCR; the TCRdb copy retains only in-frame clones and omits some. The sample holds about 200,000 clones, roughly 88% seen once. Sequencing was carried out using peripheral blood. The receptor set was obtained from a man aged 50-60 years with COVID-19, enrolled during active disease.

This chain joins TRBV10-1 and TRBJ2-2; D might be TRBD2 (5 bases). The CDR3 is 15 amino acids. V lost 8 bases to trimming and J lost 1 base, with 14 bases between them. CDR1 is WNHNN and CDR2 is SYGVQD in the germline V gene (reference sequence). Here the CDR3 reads CASLRAEENTGELFF. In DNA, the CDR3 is TGCGCCAGCTTAAGAGCGGAAGAGAACACCGGGGAGCTGTTTTTT.

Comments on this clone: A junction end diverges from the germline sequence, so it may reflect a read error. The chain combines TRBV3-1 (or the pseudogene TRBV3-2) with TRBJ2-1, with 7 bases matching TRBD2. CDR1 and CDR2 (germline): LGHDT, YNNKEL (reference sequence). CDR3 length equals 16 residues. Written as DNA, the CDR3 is TGTGCCAGCAACCAACATGCGGGAGCGGGTTACAATGAGCAGTTCTTC. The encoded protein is CASNQHAGAGYNEQFF.

This CDR3 is CASSLDAQGGSGNTIYF. CDR3 coding DNA: TGTGCCAGCAGCTTAGATGCGCAGGGAGGGAGTGGAAACACCATATATTTT. This sequence joins TRBV11-2 and TRBJ1-3, with D possibly matching TRBD1 (5 bases). CDR3 length: 17 residues. Per the germline V gene, CDR1 is SGHAT and CDR2 is FQNNGV. V lost 0 bases and J lost 3, with 15 bases in between.

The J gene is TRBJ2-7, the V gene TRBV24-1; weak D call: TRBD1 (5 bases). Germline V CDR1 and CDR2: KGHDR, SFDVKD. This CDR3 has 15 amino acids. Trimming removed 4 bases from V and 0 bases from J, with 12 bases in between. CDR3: CATSDAGLSSYEQYF. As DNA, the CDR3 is TGTGCCACCAGTGACGCAGGGTTAAGCTCCTACGAGCAGTACTTC.

CDR3 coding DNA: TGCGCCAGCAGCCAAGGACTCGGACTAGCGGGCACAGATACGCAGTATTTT. Its protein product is CASSQGLGLAGTDTQYF. This chain links TRBV4-1 with TRBJ2-3; 10 bases fit TRBD2. CDR3 length: 17 amino acids. The trim removed 1 base at V and 1 base at J, leaving 5 bases unmatched. Germline values: CDR1 MGHRA, CDR2 YSYEKL.

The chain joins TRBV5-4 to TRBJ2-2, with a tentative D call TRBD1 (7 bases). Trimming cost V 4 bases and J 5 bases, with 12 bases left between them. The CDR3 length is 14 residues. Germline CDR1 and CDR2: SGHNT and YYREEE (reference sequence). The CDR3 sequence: CASSPPGGTGELFF. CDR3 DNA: TGTGCCAGCAGCCCCCCAGGGGGGACCGGGGAGCTGTTTTTT.

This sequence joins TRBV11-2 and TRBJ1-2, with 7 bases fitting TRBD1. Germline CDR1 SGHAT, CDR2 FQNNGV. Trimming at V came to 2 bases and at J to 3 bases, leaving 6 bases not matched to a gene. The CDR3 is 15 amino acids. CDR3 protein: CASSLSARGDYGYTF. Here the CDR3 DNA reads TGTGCCAGCAGCTTATCGGCCAGGGGGGACTATGGCTACACCTTC. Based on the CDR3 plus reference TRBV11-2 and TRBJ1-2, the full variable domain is EAGVAQSPRYKIIEKRQSVAFWCNPISGHATLYWYQQILGQGPKLLIQFQNNGVVDDSQLPKDRFSAERLKGVDSTLKIQPAKLEDSAVYLCASSLSARGDYGYTFGSGTRLTVV.

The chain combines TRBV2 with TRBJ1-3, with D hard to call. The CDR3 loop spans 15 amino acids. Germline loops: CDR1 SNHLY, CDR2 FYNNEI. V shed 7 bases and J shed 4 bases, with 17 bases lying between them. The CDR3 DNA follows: TGTGCCAGCACGCCCGGGGTCCTCGGAGGAAACACCATATATTTT. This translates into CASTPGVLGGNTIYF. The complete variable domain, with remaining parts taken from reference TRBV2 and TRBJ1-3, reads EPEVTQTPSHQVTQMGQEVILRCVPISNHLYFYWYRQILGQKVEFLVSFYNNEISEKSEIFDDQFSVERPDGSNFTLKIRSTKLEDSAMYFCASTPGVLGGNTIYFGEGSWLTVV.

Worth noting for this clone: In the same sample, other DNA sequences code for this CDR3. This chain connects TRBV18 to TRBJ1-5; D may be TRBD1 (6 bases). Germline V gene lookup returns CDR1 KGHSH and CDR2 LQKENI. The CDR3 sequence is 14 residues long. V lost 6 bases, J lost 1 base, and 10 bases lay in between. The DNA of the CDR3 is TGTGCCAGCTCGCAAGACAGGAGCAATCAGCCCCAGCATTTT. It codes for CASSQDRSNQPQHF.

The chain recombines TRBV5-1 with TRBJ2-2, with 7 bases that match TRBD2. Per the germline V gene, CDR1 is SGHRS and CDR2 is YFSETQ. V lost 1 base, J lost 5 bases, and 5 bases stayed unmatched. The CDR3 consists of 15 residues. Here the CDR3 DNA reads TGCGCCAGCAGCTTGCGGGAGGCGAGGACCGGGGAGCTGTTTTTT. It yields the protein CASSLREARTGELFF.

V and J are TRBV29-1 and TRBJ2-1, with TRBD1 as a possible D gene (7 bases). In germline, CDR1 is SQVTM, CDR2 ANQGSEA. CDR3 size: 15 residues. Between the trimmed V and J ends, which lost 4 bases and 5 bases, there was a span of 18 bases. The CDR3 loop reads CSVGGDSWFDNEQFF. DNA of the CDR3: TGCAGCGTTGGGGGGGACAGTTGGTTCGACAATGAGCAGTTCTTC.

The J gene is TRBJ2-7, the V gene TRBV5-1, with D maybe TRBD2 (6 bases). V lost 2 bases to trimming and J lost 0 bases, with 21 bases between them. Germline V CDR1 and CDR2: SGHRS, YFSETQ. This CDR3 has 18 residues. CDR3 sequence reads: CASSFGLNAGRTSYEQYF. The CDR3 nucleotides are TGCGCCAGCAGCTTTGGACTTAACGCAGGGAGGACCTCCTACGAGCAGTACTTC. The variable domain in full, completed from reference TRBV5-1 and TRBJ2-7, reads KAGVTQTPRYLIKTRGQQVTLSCSPISGHRSVSWYQQTPGQGLQFLFEYFSETQRNKGNFPGRFSGRQFSNSRSEMNVSTLELGDSALYLCASSFGLNAGRTSYEQYFGPGTRLTVT.

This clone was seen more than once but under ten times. This chain's CDR3 is CASSLGPGTGDYGYTF. DNA for the CDR3: TGTGCCAGCAGCTTAGGGCCCGGGACAGGGGACTATGGCTACACCTTC. This rearrangement joins TRBV7-2 to TRBJ1-2; 10 bases map to TRBD1. The J segment lost 3 bases and the V segment lost 1 base, leaving 5 bases of the junction unmatched. The length of the CDR3 is 16 residues. Germline CDR1 and CDR2: SGHTA and FQGNSA.

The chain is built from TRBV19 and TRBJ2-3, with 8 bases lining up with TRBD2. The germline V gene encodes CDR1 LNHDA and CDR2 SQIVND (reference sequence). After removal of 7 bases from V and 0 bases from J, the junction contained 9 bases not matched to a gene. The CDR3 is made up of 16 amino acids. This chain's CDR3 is CASTKSGRRSTDTQYF. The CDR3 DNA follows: TGTGCCAGTACCAAAAGCGGGAGACGTAGCACAGATACGCAGTATTTT.

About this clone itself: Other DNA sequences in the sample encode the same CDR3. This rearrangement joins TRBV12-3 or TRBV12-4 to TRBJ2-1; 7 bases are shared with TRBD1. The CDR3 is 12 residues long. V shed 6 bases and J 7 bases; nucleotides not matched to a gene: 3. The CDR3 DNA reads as TGTGCCAGCAGCCTCAGGGGGAATGAGCAGTTCTTC. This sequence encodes CASSLRGNEQFF.

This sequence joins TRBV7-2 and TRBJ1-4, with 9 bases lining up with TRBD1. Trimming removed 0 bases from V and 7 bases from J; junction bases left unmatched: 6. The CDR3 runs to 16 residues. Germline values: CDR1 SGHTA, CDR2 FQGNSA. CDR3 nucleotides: TGTGCCAGCAGCTTAGCCTACAGGGGGCAACTTGAAAAACTGTTTTTT. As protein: CASSLAYRGQLEKLFF.

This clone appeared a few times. In DNA form, the CDR3 reads TGTGCCAGTAGTCGGGGACAGGTTAATTCACCCCTCCACTTT. This translates into CASSRGQVNSPLHF. The chain carries TRBV19 and TRBJ1-6; 8 positions match TRBD1. There are 14 residues in the CDR3. In germline, CDR1 is LNHDA, CDR2 SQIVND (reference sequence). Unmatched junction bases numbered 3, after V lost 5 bases and J lost 6 bases.

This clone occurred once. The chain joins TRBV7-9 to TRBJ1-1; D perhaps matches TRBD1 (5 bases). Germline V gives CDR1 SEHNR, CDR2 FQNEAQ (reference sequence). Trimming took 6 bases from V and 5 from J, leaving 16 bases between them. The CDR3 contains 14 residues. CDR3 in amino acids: CASREGEMRTEAFF. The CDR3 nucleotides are TGTGCCAGCAGGGAAGGGGAAATGAGGACTGAAGCTTTCTTT.

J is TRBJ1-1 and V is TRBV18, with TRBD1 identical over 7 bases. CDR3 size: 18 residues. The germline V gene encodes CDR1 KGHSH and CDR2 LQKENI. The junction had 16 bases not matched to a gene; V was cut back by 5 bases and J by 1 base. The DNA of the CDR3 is TGTGCCAGCTCAGGGCGGATACCTACAGGGGTGGGGAACACTGAAGCTTTCTTT. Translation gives CASSGRIPTGVGNTEAFF. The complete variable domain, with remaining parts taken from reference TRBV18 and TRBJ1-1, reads NAGVMQNPRHLVRRRGQEARLRCSPMKGHSHVYWYRQLPEEGLKFMVYLQKENIIDESGMPKERFSAEFPKEGPSILRIQQVVRGDSAAYFCASSGRIPTGVGNTEAFFGQGTRLTVV.

The chain's CDR3 is CASSFAGTGNTIYF. The CDR3 region has the DNA TGTGCCAGCAGCTTCGCAGGGACTGGAAACACCATATATTTT. The chain joins TRBV5-4 to TRBJ1-3, with D tentatively TRBD1 (5 bases). The V end was cut by 2 bases, the J end by 2 bases, with 8 bases between. Germline values: CDR1 SGHNT, CDR2 YYREEE (reference sequence). This CDR3 has 14 amino acids.

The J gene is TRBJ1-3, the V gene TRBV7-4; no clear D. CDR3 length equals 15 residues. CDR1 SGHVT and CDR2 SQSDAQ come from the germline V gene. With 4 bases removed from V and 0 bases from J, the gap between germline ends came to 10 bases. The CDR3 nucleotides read TGTGCCAGCAGCTCCACCCAGAACTCTGGAAACACCATATATTTT. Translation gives CASSSTQNSGNTIYF.

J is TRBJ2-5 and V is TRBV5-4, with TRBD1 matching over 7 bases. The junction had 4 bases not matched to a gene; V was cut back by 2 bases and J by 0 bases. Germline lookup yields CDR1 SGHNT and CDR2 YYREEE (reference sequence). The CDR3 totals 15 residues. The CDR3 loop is CASSLGGANQETQYF. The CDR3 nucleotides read TGTGCCAGCAGCTTAGGGGGCGCGAACCAAGAGACCCAGTACTTC.

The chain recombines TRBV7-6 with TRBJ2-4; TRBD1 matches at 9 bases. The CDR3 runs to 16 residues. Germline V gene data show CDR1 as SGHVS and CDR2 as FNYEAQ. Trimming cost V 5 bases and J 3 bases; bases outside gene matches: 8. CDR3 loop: CASSPGTGLDKNIQYF. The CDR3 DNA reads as TGTGCCAGCAGCCCCGGGACAGGGCTAGACAAAAACATTCAGTACTTC.

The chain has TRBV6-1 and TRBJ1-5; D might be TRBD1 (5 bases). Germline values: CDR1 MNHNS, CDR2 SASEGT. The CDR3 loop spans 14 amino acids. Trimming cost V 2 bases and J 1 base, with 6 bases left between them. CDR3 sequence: CASSETGSNQPQHF. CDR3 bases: TGTGCCAGCAGTGAAACAGGAAGCAATCAGCCCCAGCATTTT.

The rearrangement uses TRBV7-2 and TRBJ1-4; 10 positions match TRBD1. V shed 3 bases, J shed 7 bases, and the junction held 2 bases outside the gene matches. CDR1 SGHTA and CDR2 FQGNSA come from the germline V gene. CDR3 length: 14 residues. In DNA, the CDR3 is TGTGCCAGCAGCTTGACAGGGGGCAGTGAAAAACTGTTTTTT. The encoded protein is CASSLTGGSEKLFF.

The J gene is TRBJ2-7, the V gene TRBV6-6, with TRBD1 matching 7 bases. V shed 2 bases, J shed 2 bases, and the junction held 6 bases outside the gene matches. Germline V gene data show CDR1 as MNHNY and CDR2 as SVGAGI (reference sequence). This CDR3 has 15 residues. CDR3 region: CASSYAYRGTYEQYF. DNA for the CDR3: TGTGCCAGCAGTTACGCTTACAGGGGAACCTACGAGCAGTACTTC.

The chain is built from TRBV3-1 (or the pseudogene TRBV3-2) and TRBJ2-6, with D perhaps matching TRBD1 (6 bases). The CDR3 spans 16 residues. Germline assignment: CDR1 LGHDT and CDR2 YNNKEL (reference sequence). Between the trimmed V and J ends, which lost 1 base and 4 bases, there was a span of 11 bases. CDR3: CASSQGQGTGANVLTF. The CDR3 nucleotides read TGTGCCAGCAGCCAAGGCCAGGGGACAGGGGCCAACGTCCTGACTTTC.

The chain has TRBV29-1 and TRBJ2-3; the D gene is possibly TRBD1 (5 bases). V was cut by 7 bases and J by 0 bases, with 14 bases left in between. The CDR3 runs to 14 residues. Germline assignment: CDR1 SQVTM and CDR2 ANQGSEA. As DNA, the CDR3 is TGCAGCGCCCGACAGCCACTAAGCACAGATACGCAGTATTTT. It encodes CSARQPLSTDTQYF.